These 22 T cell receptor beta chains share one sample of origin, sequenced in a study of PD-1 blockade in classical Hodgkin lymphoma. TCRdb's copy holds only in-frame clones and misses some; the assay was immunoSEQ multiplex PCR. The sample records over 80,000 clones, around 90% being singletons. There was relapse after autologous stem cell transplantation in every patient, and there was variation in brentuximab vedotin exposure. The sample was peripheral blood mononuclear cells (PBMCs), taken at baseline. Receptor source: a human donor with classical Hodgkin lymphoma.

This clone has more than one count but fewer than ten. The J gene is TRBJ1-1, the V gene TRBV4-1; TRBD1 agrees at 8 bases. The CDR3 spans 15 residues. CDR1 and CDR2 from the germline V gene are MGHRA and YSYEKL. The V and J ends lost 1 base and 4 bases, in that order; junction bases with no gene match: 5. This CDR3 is CASSQAGGATTEAFF. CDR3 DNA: TGCGCCAGCAGCCAAGCAGGGGGCGCGACCACTGAAGCTTTCTTT.

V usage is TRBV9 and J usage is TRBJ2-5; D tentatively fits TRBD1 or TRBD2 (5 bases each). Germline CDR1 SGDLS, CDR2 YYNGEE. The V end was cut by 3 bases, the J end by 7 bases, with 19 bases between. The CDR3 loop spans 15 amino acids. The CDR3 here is CASSGGTHNFGTQYF. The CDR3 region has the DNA TGTGCCAGCAGCGGGGGGACCCACAACTTCGGGACCCAGTACTTC.

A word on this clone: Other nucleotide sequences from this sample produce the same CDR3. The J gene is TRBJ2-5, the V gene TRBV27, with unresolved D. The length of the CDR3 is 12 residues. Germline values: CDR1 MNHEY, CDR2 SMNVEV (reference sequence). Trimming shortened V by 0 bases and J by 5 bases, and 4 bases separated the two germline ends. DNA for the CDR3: TGTGCCAGCAGTTTATCTGGCGAGACCCAGTACTTC. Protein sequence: CASSLSGETQYF.

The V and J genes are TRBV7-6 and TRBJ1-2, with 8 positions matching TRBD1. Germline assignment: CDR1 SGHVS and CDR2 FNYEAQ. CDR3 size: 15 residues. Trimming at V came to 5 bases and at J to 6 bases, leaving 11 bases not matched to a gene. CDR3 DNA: TGTGCCAGCAGCCCGGGGGTGGGGACAGGTGATGGCTACACCTTC. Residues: CASSPGVGTGDGYTF.

CDR3 in amino acids: CASRLTDVFQETQYF. CDR3 DNA sequence: TGTGCCAGCAGGTTGACTGATGTCTTTCAAGAGACCCAGTACTTC. This chain links TRBV28 with TRBJ2-5; D gene uncertain. This CDR3 has 15 residues. Trimming cost V 6 bases and J 2 bases, with 16 bases left between them. Germline CDR1 is MDHEN and CDR2 is SYDVKM.

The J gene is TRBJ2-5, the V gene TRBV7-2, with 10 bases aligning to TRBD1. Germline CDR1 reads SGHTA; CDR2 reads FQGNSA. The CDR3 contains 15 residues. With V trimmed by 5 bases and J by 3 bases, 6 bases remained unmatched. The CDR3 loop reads CASSPWGTGEETQYF. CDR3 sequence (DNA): TGTGCCAGCAGCCCGTGGGGGACAGGGGAAGAGACCCAGTACTTC.

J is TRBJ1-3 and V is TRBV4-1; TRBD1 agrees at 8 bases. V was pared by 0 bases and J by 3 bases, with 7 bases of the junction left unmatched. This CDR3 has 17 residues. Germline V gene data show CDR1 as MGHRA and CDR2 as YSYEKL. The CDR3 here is CASSQDRAGGYGNTIYF. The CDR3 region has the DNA TGCGCCAGCAGCCAAGATCGTGCAGGGGGCTATGGAAACACCATATATTTT.

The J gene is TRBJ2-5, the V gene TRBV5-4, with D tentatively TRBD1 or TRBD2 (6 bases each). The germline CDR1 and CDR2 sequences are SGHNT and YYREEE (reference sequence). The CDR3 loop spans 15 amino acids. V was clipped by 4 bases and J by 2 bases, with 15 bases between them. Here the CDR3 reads CASSRSGGGQETQYF. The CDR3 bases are TGTGCCAGCAGCAGGTCCGGGGGCGGGCAAGAGACCCAGTACTTC.

The CDR3 DNA reads as TGTGCCAGCAGCTGGGGACAGGGGGCCGGTGAGCAGTTCTTC. This encodes CASSWGQGAGEQFF. This sequence joins TRBV6-5 and TRBJ2-1, with 12 bases aligning to TRBD1. The CDR3 is 14 amino acids. CDR1 MNHEY and CDR2 SVGAGI come from the germline V gene. J was trimmed by 9 bases and V by 6 bases; bases with no gene match: 6.

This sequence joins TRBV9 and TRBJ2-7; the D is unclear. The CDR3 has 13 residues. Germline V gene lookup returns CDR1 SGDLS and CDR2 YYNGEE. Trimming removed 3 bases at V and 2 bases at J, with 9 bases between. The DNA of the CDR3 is TGTGCCAGCAGCGCCCCCAACACCTACGAGCAGTACTTC. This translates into CASSAPNTYEQYF.

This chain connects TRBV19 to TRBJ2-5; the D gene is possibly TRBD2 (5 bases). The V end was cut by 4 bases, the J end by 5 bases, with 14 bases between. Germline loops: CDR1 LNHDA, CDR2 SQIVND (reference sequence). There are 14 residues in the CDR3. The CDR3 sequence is CASSKGPTRETQYF. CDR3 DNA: TGTGCCAGTAGTAAGGGCCCCACTAGGGAGACCCAGTACTTC.

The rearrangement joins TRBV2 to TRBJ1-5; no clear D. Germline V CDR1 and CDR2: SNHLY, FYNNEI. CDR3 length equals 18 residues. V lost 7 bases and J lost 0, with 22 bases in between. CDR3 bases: TGTGCCAGCAAAAAAGGAGGGCGTCGGGGATATAGCAATCAGCCCCAGCATTTT. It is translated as CASKKGGRRGYSNQPQHF.

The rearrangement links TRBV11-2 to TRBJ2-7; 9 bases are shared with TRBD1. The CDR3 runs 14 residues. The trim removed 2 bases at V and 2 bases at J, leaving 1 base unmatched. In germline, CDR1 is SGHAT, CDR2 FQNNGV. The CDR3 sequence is CASSLTGGPYEQYF. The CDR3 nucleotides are TGTGCCAGCAGCTTAACAGGGGGCCCCTACGAGCAGTACTTC.

The DNA for the CDR3 is TGTGCCAGCAATAGAGGGAGGAAGGGGAATAGCAATCAGCCCCAGCATTTT. Its protein is CASNRGRKGNSNQPQHF. The rearrangement uses TRBV28 and TRBJ1-5, with a possible D match to TRBD1 (5 bases). The germline V gene encodes CDR1 MDHEN and CDR2 SYDVKM. V shed 7 bases and J shed 0 bases, with 19 bases lying between them. The CDR3 totals 17 residues. Variable domain in full (rest from reference TRBV28 and TRBJ1-5): DVKVTQSSRYLVKRTGEKVFLECVQDMDHENMFWYRQDPGLGLRLIYFSYDVKMKEKGDIPEGYSVSREKKERFSLILESASTNQTSMYLCASNRGRKGNSNQPQHFGDGTRLSIL.

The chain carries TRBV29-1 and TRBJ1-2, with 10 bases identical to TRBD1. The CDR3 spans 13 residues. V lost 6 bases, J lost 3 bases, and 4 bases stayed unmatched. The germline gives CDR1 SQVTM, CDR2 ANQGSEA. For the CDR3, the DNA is TGCAGCGTACGACAGGGGGCAGACTATGGCTACACCTTC. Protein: CSVRQGADYGYTF.

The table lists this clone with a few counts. The chain's CDR3 is CASSLMAGGFYEQYF. CDR3 bases: TGTGCCAGCAGCTTAATGGCAGGGGGCTTCTACGAGCAGTACTTC. The gene calls are TRBV7-3 and TRBJ2-7; 8 nucleotides match TRBD1. Germline lookup yields CDR1 SGHTA and CDR2 FQGTGA. Trimming cost V 1 base and J 3 bases; bases outside gene matches: 5. The CDR3 length is 15 residues.

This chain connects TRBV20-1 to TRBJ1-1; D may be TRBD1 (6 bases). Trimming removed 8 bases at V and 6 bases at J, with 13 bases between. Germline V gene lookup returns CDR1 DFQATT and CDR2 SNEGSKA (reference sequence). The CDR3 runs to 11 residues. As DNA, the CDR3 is TGCAGTATGAGAGGGGGTGCTGAAGCTTTCTTT. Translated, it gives CSMRGGAEAFF.

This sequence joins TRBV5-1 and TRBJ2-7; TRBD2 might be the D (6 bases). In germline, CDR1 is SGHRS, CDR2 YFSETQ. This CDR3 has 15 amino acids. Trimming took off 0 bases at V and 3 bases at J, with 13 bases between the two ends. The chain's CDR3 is CASSLAGGSGYEQYF. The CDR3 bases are TGCGCCAGCAGCTTGGCTGGGGGGAGCGGCTACGAGCAGTACTTC.

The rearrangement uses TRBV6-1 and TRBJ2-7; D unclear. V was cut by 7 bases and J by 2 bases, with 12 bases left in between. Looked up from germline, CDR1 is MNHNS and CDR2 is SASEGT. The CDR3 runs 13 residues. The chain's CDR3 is CASNLIPAYEQYF. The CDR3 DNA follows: TGTGCCAGCAACCTAATCCCTGCCTACGAGCAGTACTTC.

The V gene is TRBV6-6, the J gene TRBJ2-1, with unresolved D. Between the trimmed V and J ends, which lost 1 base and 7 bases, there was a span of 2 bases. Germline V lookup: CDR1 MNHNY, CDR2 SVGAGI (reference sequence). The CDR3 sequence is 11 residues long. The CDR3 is CASSYLNEQFF. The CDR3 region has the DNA TGTGCCAGCAGTTACTTGAATGAGCAGTTCTTC.

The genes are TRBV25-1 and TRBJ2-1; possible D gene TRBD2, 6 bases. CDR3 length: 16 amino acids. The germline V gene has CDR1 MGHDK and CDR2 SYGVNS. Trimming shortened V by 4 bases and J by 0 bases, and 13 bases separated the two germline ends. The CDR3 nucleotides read TGTGCCAGCAGTGCCTCGGGGGAGAGCTCCTACAATGAGCAGTTCTTC. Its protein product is CASSASGESSYNEQFF. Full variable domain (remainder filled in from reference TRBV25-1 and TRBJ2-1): EADIYQTPRYLVIGTGKKITLECSQTMGHDKMYWYQQDPGMELHLIHYSYGVNSTEKGDLSSESTVSRIRTEHFPLTLESARPSHTSQYLCASSASGESSYNEQFFGPGTRLTVL.

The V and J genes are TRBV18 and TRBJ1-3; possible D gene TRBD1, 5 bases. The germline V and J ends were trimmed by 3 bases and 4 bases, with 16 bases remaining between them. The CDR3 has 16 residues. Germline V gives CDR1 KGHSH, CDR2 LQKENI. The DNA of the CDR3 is TGTGCCAGCTCACCGTCCGCGCCAGGGTCAGGAAACACCATATATTTT. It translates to CASSPSAPGSGNTIYF.